This T cell receptor beta chain is from a study of CD8 T cells in ankylosing spondylitis. This clonotype was seen more than once but under ten times. A quantitative 5'-RACE method, one with molecular barcodes, was used to make TCR beta libraries. TCRdb processed the 5' RACE reads anew with MiXCR; each CDR3 protein has one entry. The table has a few hundred thousand distinct CDR3 sequences, 9.5% to 12% seen once. This CDR3 comprises 14 residues. V lost 0 bases and J lost 4, with 11 bases in between. Germline assignment: CDR1 SGHRS and CDR2 YFSETQ. This clonotype originated in a male donor with ankylosing spondylitis or in good health (not recorded which). The rearrangement uses TRBV5-1 and TRBJ2-7; D is possibly TRBD1 (5 bases). Sequencing was carried out using blood, either unsorted or a sorted T cell fraction (not recorded which). Written as DNA, the CDR3 is TGCGCCAGCAGCTTGGCGGGCAGGGAATACGAGCAGTACTTC. The encoded protein is CASSLAGREYEQYF.